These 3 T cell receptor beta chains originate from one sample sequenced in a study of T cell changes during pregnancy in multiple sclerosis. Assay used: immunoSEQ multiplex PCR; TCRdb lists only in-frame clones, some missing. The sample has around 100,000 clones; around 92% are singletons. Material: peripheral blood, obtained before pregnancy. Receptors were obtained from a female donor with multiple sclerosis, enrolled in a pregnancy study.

The CDR3 bases are TGTGCCAGCAGTTTCGGTACTGGGACAGGAGGGAACGAGCAGTACTTC. Protein: CASSFGTGTGGNEQYF. The chain carries TRBV27 and TRBJ2-7; 8 bases agree with TRBD1. CDR1 and CDR2 from the germline V gene are MNHEY and SMNVEV (reference sequence). The V and J ends lost 3 bases and 5 bases, in that order; junction bases with no gene match: 12. This CDR3 region has 16 residues.

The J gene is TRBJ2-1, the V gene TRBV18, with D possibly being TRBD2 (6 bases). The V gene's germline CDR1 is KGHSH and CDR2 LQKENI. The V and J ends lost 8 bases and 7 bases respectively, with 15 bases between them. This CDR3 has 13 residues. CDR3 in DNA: TGTGCCAGCGCCGGAGGGGCGGGTAATGAGCAGTTCTTC. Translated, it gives CASAGGAGNEQFF.

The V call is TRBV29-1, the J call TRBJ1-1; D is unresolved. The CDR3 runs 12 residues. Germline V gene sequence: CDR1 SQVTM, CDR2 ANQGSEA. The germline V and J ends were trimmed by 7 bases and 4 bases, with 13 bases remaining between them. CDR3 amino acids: CSAGEGLTEAFF. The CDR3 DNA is TGCAGCGCAGGCGAGGGTCTCACTGAAGCTTTCTTT.